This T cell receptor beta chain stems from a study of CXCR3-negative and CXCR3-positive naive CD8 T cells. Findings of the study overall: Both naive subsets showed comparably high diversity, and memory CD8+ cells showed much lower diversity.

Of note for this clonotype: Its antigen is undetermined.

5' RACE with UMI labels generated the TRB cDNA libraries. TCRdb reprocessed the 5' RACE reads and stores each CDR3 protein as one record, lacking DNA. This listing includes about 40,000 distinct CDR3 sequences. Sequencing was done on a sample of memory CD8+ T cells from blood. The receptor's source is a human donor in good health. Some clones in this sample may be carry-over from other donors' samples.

The CDR3 here is CSARPYRSQETQYF. The chain recombines TRBV20-1 with TRBJ2-5. Per germline, CDR1 DFQATT and CDR2 SNEGSKA (reference sequence). CDR3 length equals 14 residues.